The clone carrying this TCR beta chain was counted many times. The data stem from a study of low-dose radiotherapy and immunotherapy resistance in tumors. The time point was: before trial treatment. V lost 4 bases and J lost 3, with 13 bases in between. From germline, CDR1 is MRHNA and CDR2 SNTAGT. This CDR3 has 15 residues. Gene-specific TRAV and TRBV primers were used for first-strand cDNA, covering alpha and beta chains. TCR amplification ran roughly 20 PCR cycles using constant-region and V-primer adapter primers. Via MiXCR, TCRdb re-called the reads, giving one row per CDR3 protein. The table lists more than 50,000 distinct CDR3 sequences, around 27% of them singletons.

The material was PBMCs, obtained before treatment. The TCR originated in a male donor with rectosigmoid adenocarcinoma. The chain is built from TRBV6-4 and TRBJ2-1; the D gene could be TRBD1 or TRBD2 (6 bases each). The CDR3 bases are TGTGCCAGCAGTGTAGAGGGGGGAGGCTACAATGAGCAGTTCTTC. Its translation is CASSVEGGGYNEQFF.